This T cell receptor (beta chain) was sequenced in a study of tumor-infiltrating lymphocytes in primary liver carcinoma. Making TCR beta cDNA involved 400 to 600 ng total RNA and a constant-region primer. Amplification in three nested multiplex PCR rounds with slightly modified ARM-PCR gave rise to TCR beta libraries. For about 11 cycles apiece, the opening two PCR rounds ran with TRBV1-TRBV30 forward primers and a C-beta reverse primer. One entry per CDR3 protein results from TCRdb running MiXCR on the multiplex PCR reads. Among about 64,000 distinct CDR3 sequences listed, roughly 70% were seen once. Taking about 18-32 mg of unsorted bulk tissue, the authors co-extracted RNA and DNA. Patients were treatment-naive with chronic HBV infection. Germline V CDR1 and CDR2: SGHDN, FVKESK. The CDR3 covers 16 residues. V shed 1 base, J shed 8 bases, and the junction held 11 bases outside the gene matches.

The receptor comes from a man aged 40-49 years with primary liver carcinoma and hepatitis B virus infection. Sequencing was done on a sample of liver tumor tissue from sampling region 4. The subset here: tumor region T4, right-lateral pole. V and J are TRBV14 and TRBJ2-1, with 7 positions matching TRBD2. CDR3 nucleotide sequence: TGTGCCAGCAGCCAAGTTGGGCTAGCGGCAGATCATGAGCAGTTCTTC. This translates into CASSQVGLAADHEQFF.